Below are 15 T cell receptor beta chains sequenced from a single sample in a study of cytomegalovirus exposure and HLA in healthy donors. The PCR contained 60 Vbeta and 13 Jbeta primers. Here immunoSEQ multiplex PCR was the method, and the copy in TCRdb shows in-frame clones only, minus some. The data contain some 180,000 clones, nearly 80% of them singletons. Sequences were obtained from PBMCs. These receptor sequences come from a female donor in good health and CMV-seronegative.

The gene calls are TRBV5-1 and TRBJ2-1; 9 nucleotides align to TRBD2. There are 16 residues in the CDR3. V lost 0 bases, J lost 9 bases, and 10 bases stayed unmatched. Germline CDR1 reads SGHRS; CDR2 reads YFSETQ. CDR3 region: CASSLAGDSGSGEQFF. The CDR3 DNA reads TGCGCCAGCAGCTTGGCCGGCGATAGCGGGAGTGGTGAGCAGTTCTTC.

The chain couples TRBV2 to TRBJ2-5, with D tentatively TRBD2 (5 bases). The CDR3 runs to 15 residues. Germline V lookup: CDR1 SNHLY, CDR2 FYNNEI. V lost 5 bases and J 2 bases, leaving 15 bases between the germline ends. CDR3 coding DNA: TGTGCCAGCAGTACTCTGGGCGGCGGGCAAGAGACCCAGTACTTC. It is translated as CASSTLGGGQETQYF.

The rearrangement uses TRBV7-2 and TRBJ2-7; 8 bases map to TRBD1. Losses at the gene ends were 3 bases for V and 3 bases for J; bases not matched to a gene: 4. Germline V lookup: CDR1 SGHTA, CDR2 FQGNSA. This CDR3 region has 14 residues. The CDR3 coding sequence is TGTGCCAGCAGCTTTGGACAGGGTCTCTACGAGCAGTACTTC. Protein sequence: CASSFGQGLYEQYF.

The chain is built from TRBV6-6 and TRBJ1-2; D possibly corresponds to TRBD1 (6 bases). The length of the CDR3 is 14 residues. Trimming pared 5 bases from V and 8 bases from J, leaving 18 bases between. Germline values: CDR1 MNHNY, CDR2 SVGAGI (reference sequence). CDR3 amino acids: CASSPPGHTEGYTF. CDR3 DNA: TGTGCCAGCAGTCCCCCGGGACATACCGAAGGCTACACCTTC.

With respect to this clone: Relative to the germline gene, one junction end is altered; a read error may explain this. The chain links TRBV7-9 to TRBJ1-4; TRBD1 agrees at 7 bases. Per the germline V gene, CDR1 is SEHNR and CDR2 is FQNEAQ (reference sequence). The CDR3 covers 16 residues. CDR3 loop: CSSSLALGQDLEKLFF. The CDR3 DNA reads as TGTTCCAGCAGCTTAGCCCTTGGACAGGATCTTGAAAAACTGTTTTTT.

This chain links TRBV9 with TRBJ2-1; a possible D gene is TRBD2 (6 bases). From germline, CDR1 is SGDLS and CDR2 YYNGEE. The CDR3 consists of 17 residues. Deletions cut 0 bases from V and 1 base from J, with 14 bases between. The CDR3, as DNA: TGTGCCAGCAGCGTAGTGGCTAGCGTACTTTCCTACAATGAGCAGTTCTTC. Encoded protein: CASSVVASVLSYNEQFF.

The DNA for the CDR3 is TGTGCCAGCAGCAGGGGCTCCTACGAGCAGTACTTC. This gives the protein CASSRGSYEQYF. J is TRBJ2-5 and V is TRBV6-1; possibly TRBD1 for D (6 bases). With the DNA end fitting TRBJ2-7 better, the J assignment may be wrong. Germline CDR1 and CDR2: MNHNS and SASEGT. The CDR3 covers 12 residues.

The chain carries TRBV18 and TRBJ1-2; D might be TRBD1 (6 bases). CDR3 size: 17 residues. CDR1 and CDR2 (germline): KGHSH, LQKENI. Trimming removed 6 bases at V and 0 bases at J, with 20 bases between. The CDR3 DNA is TGTGCCAGCTCTCTACTTTTACGGGACACTCCTAACTATGGCTACACCTTC. Its protein product is CASSLLLRDTPNYGYTF. The whole variable domain, remainder taken from reference TRBV18 and TRBJ1-2, is NAGVMQNPRHLVRRRGQEARLRCSPMKGHSHVYWYRQLPEEGLKFMVYLQKENIIDESGMPKERFSAEFPKEGPSILRIQQVVRGDSAAYFCASSLLLRDTPNYGYTFGSGTRLTVV.

The rearrangement links TRBV12-5 to TRBJ2-1; TRBD1 matches 12 bases. V was clipped by 2 bases and J by 4 bases; unmatched bases: 9. Germline CDR1 reads LGHNT; CDR2 reads FRNRAP. The length of the CDR3 is 18 residues. The CDR3 nucleotides are TGTGCTAGTGGTTTGCCCTTGGGACAGGGGGCTAAATACAATGAGCAGTTCTTC. Its translation is CASGLPLGQGAKYNEQFF.

This chain joins TRBV11-3 and TRBJ1-1, with D maybe TRBD1 (5 bases). V was clipped by 5 bases and J by 0 bases, with 13 bases between them. In germline, CDR1 is SGHNT, CDR2 YENEEA. The CDR3 has 15 amino acids. The CDR3 region has the DNA TGTGCCAGCAGCACAGGCGGCAGCTTGAACACTGAAGCTTTCTTT. It codes for CASSTGGSLNTEAFF.

This clone was seen a few times. The chain couples TRBV16 to TRBJ1-3; D is possibly TRBD1 (6 bases). Trimming pared 4 bases from V and 11 bases from J, leaving 15 bases between. The length of the CDR3 is 13 residues. Germline V gene lookup returns CDR1 KGHSY and CDR2 FQNENV. The CDR3 protein is CASSLYRESAIYF. The CDR3 DNA reads as TGTGCCAGCAGCCTATACAGGGAGTCAGCCATATATTTT.

This rearrangement joins TRBV15 to TRBJ1-2; TRBD1 might be the D (6 bases). The germline CDR1 and CDR2 sequences are LNHNV and YYDKDF (reference sequence). The CDR3 sequence is 17 residues long. V lost 0 bases, J lost 6 bases, and 20 bases lay in between. The CDR3 nucleotides are TGTGCCACCAGCAGAGATGGCCAGGGGTTTCCCTTAGATGGCTACACCTTC. It translates to CATSRDGQGFPLDGYTF.

The chain has TRBV28 and TRBJ2-2, with 7 positions matching TRBD2. The CDR3 length is 15 residues. V lost 6 bases to trimming and J lost 2 bases; unmatched junction nucleotides: 6. CDR1 is MDHEN, CDR2 SYDVKM, per germline. The CDR3 protein is CASRSRDYNTGELFF. Written as DNA, the CDR3 is TGTGCCAGCAGGAGTAGGGACTACAACACCGGGGAGCTGTTTTTT.

The chain couples TRBV7-3 to TRBJ2-1, with TRBD2 matching 7 bases. Germline CDR1 is SGHTA and CDR2 is FQGTGA. The V gene end was trimmed by 5 bases and the J gene end by 9 bases; junction bases not matched to a gene: 7. The CDR3 extends over 13 amino acids. The CDR3 spells CASSPTGEGEQFF. The CDR3 DNA reads as TGTGCCAGCAGCCCGACGGGGGAGGGTGAGCAGTTCTTC.

The chain is built from TRBV5-5 and TRBJ1-2, with no clear D. The CDR3 consists of 13 residues. The germline V gene encodes CDR1 SGHKS and CDR2 YYEKEE (reference sequence). The germline V and J ends were trimmed by 1 base and 4 bases, with 8 bases remaining between them. The CDR3 region is CASSLTETYGYTF. CDR3 DNA: TGTGCCAGCAGCTTGACAGAGACCTATGGCTACACCTTC.